The clone carrying this T cell receptor beta chain occurred a few times. Profiling relied on immunoSEQ multiplex PCR, and the TCRdb table lists in-frame clones only, not all of them. The data contain about 200,000 clones, approximately 87% of them singletons. This specimen comes from a study of blood T cell repertoires in COVID-19. In the study overall: T cells, B-cell-depleted T cells, or PBMCs provided the cDNA or gDNA that served as material.

Trimming removed 0 bases at V and 5 bases at J, with 7 bases between. Germline CDR1 SGHNT, CDR2 YENEEA. This CDR3 region has 13 residues. The receptor comes from a woman aged 70-85 years with acute or convalescent COVID-19. Sequenced input: peripheral blood. The chain couples TRBV11-3 to TRBJ1-1; D gene unclear. Written as DNA, the CDR3 is TGTGCCAGCAGCTTAGACTTCAGAACTGAAGCTTTCTTT. This translates into CASSLDFRTEAFF.